This T cell receptor (beta chain) was recovered during a study of blood T cell repertoires in COVID-19. Background on the study: The United States, Italy and Spain provided the acute and convalescent COVID-19 samples.

Per the study methods: Amplifying reference gene primers gave estimates of nucleated cell counts. TCRdb's table, derived via immunoSEQ multiplex PCR, lists solely in-frame clones and lacks some. That table gives V, J and clone size, and the DNA gave D and trimming. The table includes 100,000 or so clones, roughly 81% detected once. The receptor was isolated from a woman between 65 and 79 years old with acute or convalescent COVID-19. Sequencing was carried out using peripheral blood.

The DNA for the CDR3 is TGTGCCAGCAGTTTAACGTTGCAGATTAACACTGAAGCTTTCTTT. It specifies CASSLTLQINTEAFF. J is TRBJ1-1 and V is TRBV28; unclear D gene. CDR3 length equals 15 residues. Germline V gene lookup returns CDR1 MDHEN and CDR2 SYDVKM. Deletions cut 2 bases from V and 2 bases from J, with 12 bases between.